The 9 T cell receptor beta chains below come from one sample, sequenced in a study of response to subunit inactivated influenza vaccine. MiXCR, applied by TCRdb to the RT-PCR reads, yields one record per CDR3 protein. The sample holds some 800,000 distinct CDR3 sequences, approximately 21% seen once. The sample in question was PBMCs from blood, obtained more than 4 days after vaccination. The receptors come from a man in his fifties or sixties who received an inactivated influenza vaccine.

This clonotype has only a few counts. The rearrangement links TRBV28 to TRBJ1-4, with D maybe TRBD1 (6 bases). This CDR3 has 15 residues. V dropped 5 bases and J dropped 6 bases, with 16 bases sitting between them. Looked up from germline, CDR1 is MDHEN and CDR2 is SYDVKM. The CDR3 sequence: CASSIQGGGHEKLFF. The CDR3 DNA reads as TGTGCCAGCAGTATACAGGGAGGGGGTCATGAAAAACTGTTTTTT.

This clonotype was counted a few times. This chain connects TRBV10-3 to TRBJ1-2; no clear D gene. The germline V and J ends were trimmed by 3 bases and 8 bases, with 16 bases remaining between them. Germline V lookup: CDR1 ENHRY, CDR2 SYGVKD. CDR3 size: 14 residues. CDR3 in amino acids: CAISDIQSVYGYTF. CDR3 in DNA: TGTGCCATCAGTGACATCCAGAGCGTCTACGGCTACACCTTC.

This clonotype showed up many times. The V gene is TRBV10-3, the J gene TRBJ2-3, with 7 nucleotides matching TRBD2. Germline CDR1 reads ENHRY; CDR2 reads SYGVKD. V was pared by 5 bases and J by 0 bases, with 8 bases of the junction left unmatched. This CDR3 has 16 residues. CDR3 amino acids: CAISYSGGGSTDTQYF. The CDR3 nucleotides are TGTGCCATCAGTTATTCGGGCGGGGGAAGCACAGATACGCAGTATTTT.

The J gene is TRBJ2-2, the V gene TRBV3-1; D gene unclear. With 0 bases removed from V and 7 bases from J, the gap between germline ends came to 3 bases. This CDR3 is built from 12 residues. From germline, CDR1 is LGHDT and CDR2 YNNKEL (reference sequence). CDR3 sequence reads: CASSQDVGELFF. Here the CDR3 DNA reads TGTGCCAGCAGCCAAGACGTCGGGGAGCTGTTTTTT.

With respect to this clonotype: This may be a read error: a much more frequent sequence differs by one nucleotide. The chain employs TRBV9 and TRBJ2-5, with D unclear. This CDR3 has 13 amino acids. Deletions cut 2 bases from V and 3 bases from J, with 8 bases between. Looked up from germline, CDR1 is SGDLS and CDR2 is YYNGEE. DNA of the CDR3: TGTGCCAGCAGCGTCCTCGGTGAAGAGACCCAGTACTTC. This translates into CASSVLGEETQYF.

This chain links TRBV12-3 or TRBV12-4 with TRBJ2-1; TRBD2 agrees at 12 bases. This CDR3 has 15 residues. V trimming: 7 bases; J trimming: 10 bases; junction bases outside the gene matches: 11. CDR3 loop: CASTMTSGGRGEQFF. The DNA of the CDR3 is TGTGCCAGCACCATGACTAGCGGGGGTCGGGGGGAGCAGTTCTTC.

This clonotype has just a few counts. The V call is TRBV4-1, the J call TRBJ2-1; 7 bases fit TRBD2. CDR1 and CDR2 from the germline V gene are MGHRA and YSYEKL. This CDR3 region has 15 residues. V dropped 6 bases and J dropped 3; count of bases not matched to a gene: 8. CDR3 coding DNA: TGCGCCAGCAGTCTCTGGGAGGGAGTCTACAATGAGCAGTTCTTC. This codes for CASSLWEGVYNEQFF.

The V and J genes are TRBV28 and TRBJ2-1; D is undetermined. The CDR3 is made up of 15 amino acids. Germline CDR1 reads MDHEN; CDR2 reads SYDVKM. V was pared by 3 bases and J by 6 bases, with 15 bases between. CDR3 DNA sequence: TGTGCCAGCAGTTTGATGGCCCTAGGGCGCAATGAGCAGTTCTTC. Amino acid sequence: CASSLMALGRNEQFF.

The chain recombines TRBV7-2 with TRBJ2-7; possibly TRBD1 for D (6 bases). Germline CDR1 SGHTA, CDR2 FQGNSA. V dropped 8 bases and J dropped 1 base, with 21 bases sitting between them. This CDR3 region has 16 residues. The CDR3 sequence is CASSLDSSFGSYEQYF. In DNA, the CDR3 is TGTGCCAGCTCTCTGGACAGCTCCTTTGGTTCCTACGAGCAGTACTTC.